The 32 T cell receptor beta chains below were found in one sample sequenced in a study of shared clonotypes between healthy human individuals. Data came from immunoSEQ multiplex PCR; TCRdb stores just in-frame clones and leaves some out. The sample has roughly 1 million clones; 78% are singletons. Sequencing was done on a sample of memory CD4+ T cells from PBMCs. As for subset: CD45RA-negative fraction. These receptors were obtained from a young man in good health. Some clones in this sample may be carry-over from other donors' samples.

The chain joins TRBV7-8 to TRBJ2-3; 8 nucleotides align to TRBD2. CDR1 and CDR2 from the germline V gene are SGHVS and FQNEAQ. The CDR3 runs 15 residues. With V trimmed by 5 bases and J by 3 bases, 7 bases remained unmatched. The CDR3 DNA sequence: TGTGCCAGCAGCCGTCAGCGGGAGATGACAGATACGCAGTATTTT. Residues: CASSRQREMTDTQYF.

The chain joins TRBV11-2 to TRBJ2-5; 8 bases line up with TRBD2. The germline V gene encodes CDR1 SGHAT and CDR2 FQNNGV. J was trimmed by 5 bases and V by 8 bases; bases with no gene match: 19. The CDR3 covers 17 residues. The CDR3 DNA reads TGTGCCAGCTCACGTTTACAACGGGAGGGGAGGTCGGAGACCCAGTACTTC. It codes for CASSRLQREGRSETQYF.

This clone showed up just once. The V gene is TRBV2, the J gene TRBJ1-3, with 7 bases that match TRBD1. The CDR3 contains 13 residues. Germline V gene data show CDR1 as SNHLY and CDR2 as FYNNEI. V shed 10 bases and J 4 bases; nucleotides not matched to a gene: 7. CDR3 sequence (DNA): TGTGCCACCCAGGGGGACCTCGGAAACACCATATATTTT. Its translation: CATQGDLGNTIYF.

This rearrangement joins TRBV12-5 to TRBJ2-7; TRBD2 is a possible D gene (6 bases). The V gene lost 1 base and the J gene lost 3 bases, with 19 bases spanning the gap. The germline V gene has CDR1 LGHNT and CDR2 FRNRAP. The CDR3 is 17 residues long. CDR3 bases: TGTGCTAGTGGTTTGGACTTAGCGGAGAGTTTACTCTACGAGCAGTACTTC. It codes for CASGLDLAESLLYEQYF. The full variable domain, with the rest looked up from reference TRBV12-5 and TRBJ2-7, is DARVTQTPRHKVTEMGQEVTMRCQPILGHNTVFWYRQTMMQGLELLAYFRNRAPLDDSGMPKDRFSAEMPDATLATLKIQPSEPRDSAVYFCASGLDLAESLLYEQYFGPGTRLTVT.

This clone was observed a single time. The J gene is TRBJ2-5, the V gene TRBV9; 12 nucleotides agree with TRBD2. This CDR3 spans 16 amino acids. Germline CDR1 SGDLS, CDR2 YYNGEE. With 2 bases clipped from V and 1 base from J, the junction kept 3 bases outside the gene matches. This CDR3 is CASSVRLAGAQETQYF. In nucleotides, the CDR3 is TGTGCCAGCAGCGTTCGACTAGCGGGAGCCCAAGAGACCCAGTACTTC.

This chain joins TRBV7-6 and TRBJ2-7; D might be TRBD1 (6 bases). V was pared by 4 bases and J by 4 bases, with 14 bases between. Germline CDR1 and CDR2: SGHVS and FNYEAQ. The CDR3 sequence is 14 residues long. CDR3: CASSSRYRAYEQYF. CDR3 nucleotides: TGTGCCAGCAGCTCGCGCTACAGGGCGTACGAGCAGTACTTC.

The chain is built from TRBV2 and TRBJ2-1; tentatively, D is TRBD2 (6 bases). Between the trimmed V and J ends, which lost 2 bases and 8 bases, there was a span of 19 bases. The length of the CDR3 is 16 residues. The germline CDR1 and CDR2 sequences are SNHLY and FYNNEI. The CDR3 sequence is CASSESAGLLFHEQFF. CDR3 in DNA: TGTGCCAGCAGTGAATCGGCGGGACTCCTTTTCCATGAGCAGTTCTTC.

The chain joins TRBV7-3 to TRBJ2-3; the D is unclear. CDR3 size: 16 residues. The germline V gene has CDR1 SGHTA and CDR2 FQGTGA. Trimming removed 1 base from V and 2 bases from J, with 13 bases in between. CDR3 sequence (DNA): TGTGCCAGCAGCTTAAGCGAGCAGATTTTCACAGATACGCAGTATTTT. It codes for CASSLSEQIFTDTQYF.

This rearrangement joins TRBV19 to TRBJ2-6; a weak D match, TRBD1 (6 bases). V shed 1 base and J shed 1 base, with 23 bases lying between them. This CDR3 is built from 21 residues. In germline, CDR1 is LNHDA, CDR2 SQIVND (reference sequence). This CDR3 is CASSIVAGTRLSVSGANVLTF. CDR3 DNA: TGTGCCAGTAGTATAGTGGCCGGGACAAGGTTATCGGTTTCTGGGGCCAACGTCCTGACTTTC.

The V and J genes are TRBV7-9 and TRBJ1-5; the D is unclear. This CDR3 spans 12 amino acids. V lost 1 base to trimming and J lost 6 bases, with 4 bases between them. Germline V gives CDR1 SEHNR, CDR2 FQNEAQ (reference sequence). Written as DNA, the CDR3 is TGTGCCAGCAGCTTAGACTTTCAGCCCCAGCATTTT. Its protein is CASSLDFQPQHF. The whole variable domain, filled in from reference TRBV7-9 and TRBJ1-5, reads DTGVSQNPRHKITKRGQNVTFRCDPISEHNRLYWYRQTLGQGPEFLTYFQNEAQLEKSRLLSDRFSAERPKGSFSTLEIQRTEQGDSAMYLCASSLDFQPQHFGDGTRLSIL.

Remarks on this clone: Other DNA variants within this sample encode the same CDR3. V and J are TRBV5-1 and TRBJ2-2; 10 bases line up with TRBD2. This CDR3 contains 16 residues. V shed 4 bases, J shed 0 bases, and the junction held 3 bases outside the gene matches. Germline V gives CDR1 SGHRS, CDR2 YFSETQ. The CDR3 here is CASSSGLAANTGELFF. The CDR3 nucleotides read TGCGCCAGCAGCAGCGGACTAGCGGCGAACACCGGGGAGCTGTTTTTT.

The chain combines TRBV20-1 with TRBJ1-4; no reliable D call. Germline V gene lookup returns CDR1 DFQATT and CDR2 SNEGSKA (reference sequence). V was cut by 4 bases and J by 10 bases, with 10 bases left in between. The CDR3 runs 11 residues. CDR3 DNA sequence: TGCAGTGCTAATCGGGGAAGAAAACTGTTTTTT. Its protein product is CSANRGRKLFF.

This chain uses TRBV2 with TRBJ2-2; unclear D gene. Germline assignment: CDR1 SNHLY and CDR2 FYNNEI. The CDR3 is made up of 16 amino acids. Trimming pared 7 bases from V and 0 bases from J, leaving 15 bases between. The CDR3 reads CASTQTDITNTGELFF. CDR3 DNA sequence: TGTGCCAGCACTCAGACCGATATTACGAACACCGGGGAGCTGTTTTTT.

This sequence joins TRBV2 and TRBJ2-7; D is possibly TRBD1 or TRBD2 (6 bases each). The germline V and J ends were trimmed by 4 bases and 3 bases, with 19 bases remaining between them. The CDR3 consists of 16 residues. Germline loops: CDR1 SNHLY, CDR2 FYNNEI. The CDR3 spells CASSVGGGGSVYEQYF. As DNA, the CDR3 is TGTGCCAGCAGTGTTGGAGGGGGAGGTTCTGTCTACGAGCAGTACTTC.

The CDR3 nucleotides read TGCGCCAGCAGCCAACACTCCTACGAGCAGTACTTC. Amino acid sequence: CASSQHSYEQYF. The rearrangement joins TRBV4-1 to TRBJ2-5; the D is unclear. The last part of the DNA fits TRBJ2-7 better; the J call may be wrong. Germline V gives CDR1 MGHRA, CDR2 YSYEKL. This CDR3 contains 12 residues.

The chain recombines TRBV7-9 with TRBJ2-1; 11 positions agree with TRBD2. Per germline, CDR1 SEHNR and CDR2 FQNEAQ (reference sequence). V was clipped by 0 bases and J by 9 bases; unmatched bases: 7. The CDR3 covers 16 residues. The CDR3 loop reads CASSLARGLAAGEQFF. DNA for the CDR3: TGTGCCAGCAGCTTAGCGCGGGGACTAGCGGCGGGTGAGCAGTTCTTC.

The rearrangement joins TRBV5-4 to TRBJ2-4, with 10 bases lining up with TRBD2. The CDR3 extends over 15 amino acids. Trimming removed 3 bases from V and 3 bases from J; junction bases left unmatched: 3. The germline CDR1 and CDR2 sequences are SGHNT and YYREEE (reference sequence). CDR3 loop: CASSSGTSDKNIQYF. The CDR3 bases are TGTGCCAGCAGCTCCGGGACTAGCGACAAAAACATTCAGTACTTC.

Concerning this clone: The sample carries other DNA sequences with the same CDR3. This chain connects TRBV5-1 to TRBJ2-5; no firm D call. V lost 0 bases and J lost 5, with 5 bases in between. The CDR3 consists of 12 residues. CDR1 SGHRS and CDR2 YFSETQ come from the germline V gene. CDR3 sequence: CASSLVGETQYF. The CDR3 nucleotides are TGCGCCAGCAGCTTGGTTGGGGAGACCCAGTACTTC.

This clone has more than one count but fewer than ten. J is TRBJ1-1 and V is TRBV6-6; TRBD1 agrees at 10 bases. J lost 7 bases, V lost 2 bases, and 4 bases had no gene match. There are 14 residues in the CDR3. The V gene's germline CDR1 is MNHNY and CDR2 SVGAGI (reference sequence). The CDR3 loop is CASSYGTGAFEAFF. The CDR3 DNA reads TGTGCCAGCAGTTACGGGACAGGGGCCTTTGAAGCTTTCTTT.

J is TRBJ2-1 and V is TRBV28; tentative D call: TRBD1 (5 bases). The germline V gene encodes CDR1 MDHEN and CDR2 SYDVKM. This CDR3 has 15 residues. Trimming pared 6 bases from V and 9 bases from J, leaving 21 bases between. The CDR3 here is CASSQSLRGYGEQFF. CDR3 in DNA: TGTGCCAGCAGCCAAAGCCTTAGGGGCTATGGTGAGCAGTTCTTC.

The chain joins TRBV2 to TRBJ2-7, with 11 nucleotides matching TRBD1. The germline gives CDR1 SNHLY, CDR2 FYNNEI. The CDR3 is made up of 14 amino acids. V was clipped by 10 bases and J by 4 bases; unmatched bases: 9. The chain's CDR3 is CAIKIGQGAYEQYF. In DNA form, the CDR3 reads TGTGCCATCAAGATAGGACAGGGGGCTTACGAGCAGTACTTC.

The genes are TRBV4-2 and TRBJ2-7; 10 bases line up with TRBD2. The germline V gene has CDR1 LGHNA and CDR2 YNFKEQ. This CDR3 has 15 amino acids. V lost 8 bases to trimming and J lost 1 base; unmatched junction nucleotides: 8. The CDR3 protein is CASSRAAGGSYEQYF. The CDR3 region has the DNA TGTGCCAGCTCCCGGGCAGCGGGAGGGTCCTACGAGCAGTACTTC.

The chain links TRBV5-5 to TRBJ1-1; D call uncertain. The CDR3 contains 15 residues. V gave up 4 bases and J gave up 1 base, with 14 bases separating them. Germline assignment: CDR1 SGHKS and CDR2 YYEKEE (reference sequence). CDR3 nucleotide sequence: TGTGCCAGCAGCCTCCTACCGGAGGGGAACACTGAAGCTTTCTTT. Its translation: CASSLLPEGNTEAFF.

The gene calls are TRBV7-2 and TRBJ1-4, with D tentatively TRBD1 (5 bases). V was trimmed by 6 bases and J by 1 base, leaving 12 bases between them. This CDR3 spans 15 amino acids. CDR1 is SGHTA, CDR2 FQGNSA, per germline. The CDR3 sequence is CASSRGQGTNEKLFF. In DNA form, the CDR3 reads TGTGCCAGCAGTCGTGGCCAGGGAACTAATGAAAAACTGTTTTTT.

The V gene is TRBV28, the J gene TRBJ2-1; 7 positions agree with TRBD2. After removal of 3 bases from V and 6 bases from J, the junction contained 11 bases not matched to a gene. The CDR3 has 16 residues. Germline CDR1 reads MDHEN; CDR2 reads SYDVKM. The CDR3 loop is CASSFISGRQPNEQFF. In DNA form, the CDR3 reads TGTGCCAGCAGTTTCATTAGCGGGCGCCAACCCAATGAGCAGTTCTTC.

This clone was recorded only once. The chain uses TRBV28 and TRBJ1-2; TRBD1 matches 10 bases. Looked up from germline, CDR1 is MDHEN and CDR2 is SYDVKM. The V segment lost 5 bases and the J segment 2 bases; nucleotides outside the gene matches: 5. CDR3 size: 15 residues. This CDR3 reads CASSPGQGGNYGYTF. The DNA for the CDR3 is TGTGCCAGCAGTCCCGGACAGGGGGGGAACTATGGCTACACCTTC.

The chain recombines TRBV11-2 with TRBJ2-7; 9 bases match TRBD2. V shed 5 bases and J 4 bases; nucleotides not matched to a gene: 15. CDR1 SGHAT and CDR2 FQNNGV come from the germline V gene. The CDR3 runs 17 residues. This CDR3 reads CASSRRSGGTVTYEQYF. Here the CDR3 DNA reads TGTGCCAGCAGCCGGCGGAGCGGGGGGACAGTGACGTACGAGCAGTACTTC.

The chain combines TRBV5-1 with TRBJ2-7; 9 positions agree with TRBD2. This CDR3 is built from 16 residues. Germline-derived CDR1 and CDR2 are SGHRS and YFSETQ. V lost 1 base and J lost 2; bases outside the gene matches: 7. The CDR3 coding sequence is TGCGCCAGCAGCTTGTTTGGACTAGCGACAGCCTACGAGCAGTACTTC. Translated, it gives CASSLFGLATAYEQYF. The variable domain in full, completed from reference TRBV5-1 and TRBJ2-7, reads KAGVTQTPRYLIKTRGQQVTLSCSPISGHRSVSWYQQTPGQGLQFLFEYFSETQRNKGNFPGRFSGRQFSNSRSEMNVSTLELGDSALYLCASSLFGLATAYEQYFGPGTRLTVT.

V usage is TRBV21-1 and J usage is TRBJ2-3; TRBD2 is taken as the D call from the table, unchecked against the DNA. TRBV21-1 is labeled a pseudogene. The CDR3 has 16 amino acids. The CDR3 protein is CASSKATRSHSGTQYF. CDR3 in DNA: TGTGCCAGCAGCAAAGCTACCCGTTCTCATTCGGGTACGCAGTATTTT.

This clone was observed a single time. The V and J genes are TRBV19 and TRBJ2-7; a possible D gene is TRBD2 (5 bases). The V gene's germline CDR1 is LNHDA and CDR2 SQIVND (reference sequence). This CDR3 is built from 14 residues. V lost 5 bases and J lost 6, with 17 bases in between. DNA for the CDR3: TGTGCCAGTAGTCACCCAACTCAGGCGGGCGAGCAGTACTTC. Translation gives CASSHPTQAGEQYF.

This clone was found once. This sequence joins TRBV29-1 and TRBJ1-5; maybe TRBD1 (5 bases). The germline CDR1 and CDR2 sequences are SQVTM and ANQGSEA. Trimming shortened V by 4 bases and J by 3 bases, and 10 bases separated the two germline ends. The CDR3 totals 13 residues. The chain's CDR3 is CSVGWGDNQPQHF. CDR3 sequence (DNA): TGCAGCGTTGGGTGGGGGGACAATCAGCCCCAGCATTTT.

This CDR3 reads CASSLRGGLVNTEAFF. CDR3 in DNA: TGTGCCAGCAGCCTAAGGGGGGGGTTAGTGAACACTGAAGCTTTCTTT. The chain employs TRBV11-2 and TRBJ1-1; weak D call: TRBD1 (6 bases). V lost 5 bases to trimming and J lost 0 bases, with 16 bases between them. Germline V gene lookup returns CDR1 SGHAT and CDR2 FQNNGV. The CDR3 is 16 residues long.